The 13 T cell receptor beta chains given below trace back to one sample, sequenced in a study of T cell responses to AZD1222 COVID-19 vaccine. Here immunoSEQ multiplex PCR was the method, and the copy in TCRdb shows in-frame clones only, minus some. This table has 120,000 to 150,000 clones, approximately 93% appearing once. The specimen was peripheral blood, collected on day 0 of MenACWY control vaccination. The receptor source for this set is an adult in good health.

The V and J genes are TRBV7-9 and TRBJ1-2; tentative D call: TRBD1 (5 bases). The ends were cut back, 11 bases at V and 8 bases at J, with 30 bases in the middle. CDR1 and CDR2 (germline): SEHNR, FQNEAQ (reference sequence). The CDR3 runs 16 residues. For the CDR3, the DNA is TGTGCCCTCGAATCCGGGGGAAGTTTGCCCGCGTGGGGCTACACCTTC. Its translation: CALESGGSLPAWGYTF.

The CDR3 loop is CASSLGRGTLGYTF. The CDR3, as DNA: TGTGCCAGCAGCTTGGGCCGGGGGACTCTCGGCTACACCTTC. The rearrangement uses TRBV5-4 and TRBJ1-2, with D tentatively TRBD1 (5 bases). V was cut by 0 bases and J by 8 bases, with 14 bases left in between. The CDR3 sequence is 14 residues long. Germline values: CDR1 SGHNT, CDR2 YYREEE (reference sequence).

The J gene is TRBJ1-6, the V gene TRBV19; TRBD1 matches 9 bases. Germline CDR1 reads LNHDA; CDR2 reads SQIVND (reference sequence). Trimming at V came to 1 base and at J to 8 bases, leaving 0 bases not matched to a gene. The CDR3 has 14 residues. This chain's CDR3 is CASSIGTGDSPLHF. Here the CDR3 DNA reads TGTGCCAGTAGTATAGGGACAGGGGATTCACCCCTCCACTTT. The full variable domain, completed using reference TRBV19 and TRBJ1-6, is DGGITQSPKYLFRKEGQNVTLSCEQNLNHDAMYWYRQDPGQGLRLIYYSQIVNDFQKGDIAEGYSVSREKKESFPLTVTSAQKNPTAFYLCASSIGTGDSPLHFGNGTRLTVT.

CDR3 nucleotides: TGTGCCAGCAGTTACAGCCCCGGGGTAGTTTATGGCTACACCTTC. This gives the protein CASSYSPGVVYGYTF. This rearrangement joins TRBV6-5 to TRBJ1-2, with D uncertain. Trimming cost V 2 bases and J 5 bases, with 15 bases left between them. Germline lookup yields CDR1 MNHEY and CDR2 SVGAGI. The CDR3 has 15 amino acids.

The V gene is TRBV6-2 or TRBV6-3, the J gene TRBJ1-2; the D is unclear. V was shortened by 6 bases and J by 1 base, with 15 bases between the two germline ends. The CDR3 length is 15 residues. Germline V CDR1 and CDR2: MNHEY, SVGEGT. The CDR3 DNA follows: TGTGCCAGCAGCTCGCCGAACAGCTATAACTATGGCTACACCTTC. Protein sequence: CASSSPNSYNYGYTF.

This clone turned up a few times. This chain links TRBV19 with TRBJ2-3, with D possibly matching TRBD2 (5 bases). Trimming removed 8 bases at V and 4 bases at J, with 22 bases between. The CDR3 runs to 16 residues. The germline V gene encodes CDR1 LNHDA and CDR2 SQIVND (reference sequence). CDR3 residues: CASCNTFAGSSDTQYF. CDR3 bases: TGTGCCAGTTGTAATACGTTCGCTGGGAGTTCAGATACGCAGTATTTT.

The chain combines TRBV28 with TRBJ1-4; D may be TRBD1 (6 bases). Trimming left V 5 bases short and J 0 bases short, with 7 bases between. CDR1 MDHEN and CDR2 SYDVKM come from the germline V gene. This CDR3 spans 14 amino acids. The CDR3: CASSRQATNEKLFF. CDR3 DNA: TGTGCCAGCAGTCGACAGGCAACTAATGAAAAACTGTTTTTT.

The chain joins TRBV9 to TRBJ1-2; D unresolved. From germline, CDR1 is SGDLS and CDR2 YYNGEE. The V gene lost 2 bases and the J gene lost 7 bases, with 12 bases spanning the gap. This CDR3 has 13 residues. The CDR3 DNA reads TGTGCCAGCAGCGTGGACGGGAGGTTTGGCTACACCTTC. Translated: CASSVDGRFGYTF.

The rearrangement links TRBV2 to TRBJ2-7; perhaps D is TRBD1 or TRBD2 (5 bases each). Trimming cost V 3 bases and J 6 bases, with 21 bases left between them. CDR1 and CDR2 (germline): SNHLY, FYNNEI. The CDR3 has 16 residues. The CDR3 DNA sequence: TGTGCCAGCAGTGAGACTAAGGCCTTAGGGGTTCGCGAGCAGTACTTC. Translating it yields CASSETKALGVREQYF.

The V gene is TRBV7-2, the J gene TRBJ2-1; 11 positions match TRBD2. The CDR3 length is 18 residues. Germline assignment: CDR1 SGHTA and CDR2 FQGNSA. Germline trimming cut 1 base from V and 1 base from J; bases unmatched to any gene: 6. Here the CDR3 reads CASSLGLAGGASYNEQFF. In nucleotides, the CDR3 is TGTGCCAGCAGCTTAGGGCTAGCGGGGGGCGCATCCTACAATGAGCAGTTCTTC.

The V call is TRBV6-2 or TRBV6-3, the J call TRBJ2-1; TRBD1 might be the D (6 bases). Germline V CDR1 and CDR2: MNHEY, SVGEGT. V was shortened by 5 bases and J by 5 bases, with 10 bases between the two germline ends. The CDR3 covers 13 residues. The CDR3 bases are TGTGCCAGCAGTCACAGGGAACACAATGAGCAGTTCTTC. Protein: CASSHREHNEQFF.

This clone appeared a few times. This chain uses TRBV19 with TRBJ2-1; tentatively, D is TRBD1 (7 bases). The CDR3 contains 16 residues. V shed 5 bases and J shed 9 bases, with 23 bases lying between them. The germline gives CDR1 LNHDA, CDR2 SQIVND (reference sequence). CDR3: CASSPIRTGGMGEQFF. The CDR3 DNA reads as TGTGCCAGTAGTCCCATTAGGACAGGAGGGATGGGTGAGCAGTTCTTC.

The chain couples TRBV5-4 to TRBJ1-6; D is ambiguous. The CDR3 spans 13 residues. V was clipped by 1 base and J by 7 bases, with 6 bases between them. Germline CDR1 is SGHNT and CDR2 is YYREEE (reference sequence). CDR3 protein: CASSLQRNSPLHF. As DNA, the CDR3 is TGTGCCAGCAGCTTGCAGAGAAATTCACCCCTCCACTTT.